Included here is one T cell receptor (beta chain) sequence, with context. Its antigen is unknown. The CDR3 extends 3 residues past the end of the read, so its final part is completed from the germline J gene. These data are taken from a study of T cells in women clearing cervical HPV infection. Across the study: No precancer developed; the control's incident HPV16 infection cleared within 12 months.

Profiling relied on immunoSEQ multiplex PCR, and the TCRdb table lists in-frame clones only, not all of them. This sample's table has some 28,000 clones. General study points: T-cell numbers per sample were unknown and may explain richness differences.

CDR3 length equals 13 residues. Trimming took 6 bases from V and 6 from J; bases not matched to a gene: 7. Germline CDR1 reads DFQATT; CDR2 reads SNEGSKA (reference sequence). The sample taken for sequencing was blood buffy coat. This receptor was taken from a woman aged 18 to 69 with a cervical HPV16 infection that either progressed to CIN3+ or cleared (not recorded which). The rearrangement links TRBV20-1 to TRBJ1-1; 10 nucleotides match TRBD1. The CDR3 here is CSADGQGGAEAFF. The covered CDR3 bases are TGCAGTGCGGACGGACAGGGGGGCGCTGAA.